Listed below are T cell receptor beta chains from one sample, sequenced in a study of identical twins. TCRdb re-called the 5' RACE reads through MiXCR, storing one row per CDR3 protein. Here the sample spans a few hundred thousand distinct CDR3 sequences, approximately 18% being singletons. Sequencing was done on a sample of naive T cells sorted from blood. The receptor set was obtained from a man between 50 and 59 years old in good health. CDR3s include the opening cysteine and the closing phenylalanine or tryptophan. Each record gives: J gene, V gene, D gene, clone size, CDR3 DNA, CDR3 protein. D genes are given only for firm matches. Where a row states a size, it is once, few, many or the class of an expanded clone; other rows omit it.

TRBJ2-7,TRBV11-1,NA,few,TGTGCCAGCAGCTTCGCAAGCGGCTACGAGCAGTACTTC,CASSFASGYEQYF
TRBJ2-3,TRBV7-3,TRBD2,NA,TGTGCCAGCAGCCGAGGGACTAGCGGACCATCTAGCACAGATACGCAGTATTTT,CASSRGTSGPSSTDTQYF
TRBJ2-1,TRBV6-2/TRBV6-3,NA,few,TGTGCCAGCAGTTACTCGAGATTTGCGGGTAACAATGAGCAGTTCTTC,CASSYSRFAGNNEQFF
TRBJ2-3,TRBV4-2,NA,NA,TGTGCCAGCAGCCAGGGACTCATGCCGGATACGCAGTATTTT,CASSQGLMPDTQYF
TRBJ2-3,TRBV12-3/TRBV12-4,NA,NA,TGTGCCAGCAGTGCACCATCCCCCGTATGGGGAGCAACAGATACGCAGTATTTT,CASSAPSPVWGATDTQYF
TRBJ2-5,TRBV15,TRBD2,NA,TGTGCCACCAGCACTCCGGGACTAGCGGGGCCCACTCAAGAGACCCAGTACTTC,CATSTPGLAGPTQETQYF
TRBJ2-3,TRBV6-5,NA,few,TGTGCCAGCAGTTACTCGGGGTTAGAGAATACGCAGTATTTT,CASSYSGLENTQYF
TRBJ2-1,TRBV6-5,TRBD1,many,TGTGCCAGCAGTTACTCGTCGGCCAGGGGGCGTTACAATGAGCAGTTCTTC,CASSYSSARGRYNEQFF
TRBJ2-1,TRBV6-2/TRBV6-3,TRBD2,NA,TGTGCCAGCAGTTACTCGGCTAGCGGGAGGGACTACAATGAGCAGTTCTTC,CASSYSASGRDYNEQFF
TRBJ2-7,TRBV20-1,NA,NA,TGCAGTGCGCCACGGGGGGCGGCCTACGAGCAGTACTTC,CSAPRGAAYEQYF
TRBJ2-3,TRBV28,NA,once,TGTGCCAGCAGTCGATTTAAGCGGAGCACAGATACGCAGTATTTT,CASSRFKRSTDTQYF
TRBJ2-7,TRBV13,NA,NA,TGTGCCAGCAGCTCAACTCAGGGCCGCTCCTACGAGCAGTACTTC,CASSSTQGRSYEQYF
TRBJ2-1,TRBV6-6,NA,NA,TGTGCCAGCCGTAACGGGGAATATAATGAGCAGTTCTTC,CASRNGEYNEQFF
TRBJ2-7,TRBV11-2,NA,many,TGTGCCAGCAGCTTGGGACAACGCGAGCAGTACTTC,CASSLGQREQYF
TRBJ2-7,TRBV20-1,NA,NA,TGCAGTGCTAATACAGCAACGCTTAACTACGAGCAGTACTTC,CSANTATLNYEQYF
TRBJ2-1,TRBV11-2,NA,NA,TGTGCCAGCAGCTCACGGGGGCCTTCGGGCAATGAGCAGTTCTTC,CASSSRGPSGNEQFF
TRBJ2-7,TRBV7-9,NA,few,TGTGCCAGCAGCTCCCAGGGGACGTCTACGGCGCAGTACTTC,CASSSQGTSTAQYF
TRBJ1-1,TRBV6-5,NA,few,TGTGCCAGCAGTTACTCGATCGGGGGGTCTGAAGCTTTCTTT,CASSYSIGGSEAFF
TRBJ1-5,TRBV4-1,NA,many,TGCGCCAGCAGCCAAGAAAGGAAAGGTTGGTGGCCCCAGCATTTT,CASSQERKGWWPQHF
TRBJ2-7,TRBV7-2,NA,many,TGTGCCAGCAGTTTAGTCCGAGGCGAGCAGTACTTC,CASSLVRGEQYF
TRBJ2-7,TRBV2,NA,many,TGTGCCAGCCGGGACGCCGAGCCCTACGAGCAGTACTTC,CASRDAEPYEQYF
TRBJ2-7,TRBV29-1,NA,NA,TGCAGCGTTGTGGTGGGACCTTCCTACGAGCAGTACTTC,CSVVVGPSYEQYF
TRBJ1-5,TRBV12-3/TRBV12-4,NA,NA,TGTGCCAGCAGTGAACAGACCAATAGCAATCAGCCCCAGCATTTT,CASSEQTNSNQPQHF
TRBJ2-5,TRBV7-9,TRBD2,NA,TGTGCCAGCAGCCCAATACTAGCGGGAAACCAAGAGACCCAGTACTTC,CASSPILAGNQETQYF
TRBJ1-1,TRBV20-1,NA,few,TGCAGTGCTAGAGACCTCAGGGTCGGGAACACTGAAGCTTTCTTT,CSARDLRVGNTEAFF
TRBJ2-1,TRBV6-2/TRBV6-3,TRBD2,few,TGTGCCAGCAACTCGGTCGGGACTAGCGGGAGAGTAACTTACAATGAGCAGTTCTTC,CASNSVGTSGRVTYNEQFF
TRBJ1-2,TRBV27,NA,few,TGTGCCAGCAGTTTACAGCAGGGGAGCGATGGCTACACCTTC,CASSLQQGSDGYTF
TRBJ2-2,TRBV12-3/TRBV12-4,NA,many,TGTGCCAGCAGTTTCGCCTTAAGAGGGCGGATCGGGGAGCTGTTTTTT,CASSFALRGRIGELFF
TRBJ2-7,TRBV6-2/TRBV6-3,NA,many,TGTGCCAGCAGTTACGTTGAATACGAGCAGTACTTC,CASSYVEYEQYF
TRBJ2-3,TRBV18,NA,NA,TGTGCCAGCTCACCATCGTCAGGACTCAGCACAGATACGCAGTATTTT,CASSPSSGLSTDTQYF
TRBJ2-5,TRBV7-2,NA,NA,TGTGCCAGCAGCTTAGAATCTTGGTACCAAGAGACCCAGTACTTC,CASSLESWYQETQYF
TRBJ2-7,TRBV6-1,NA,NA,TGTGCCAGGTGTCGCCGCTATCGAAGGGGCCGCCCCTACGAGCAGTACTTC,CARCRRYRRGRPYEQYF
TRBJ2-3,TRBV11-3,NA,NA,TGTGCCAGCAGCTTATCTAGAGGCACAGATACGCAGTATTTT,CASSLSRGTDTQYF
TRBJ2-3,TRBV12-3/TRBV12-4,TRBD2,many,TGTGCCAGCAGGCTAGCGGGAGGGGTCACAGATACGCAGTATTTT,CASRLAGGVTDTQYF
TRBJ2-1,TRBV7-9,NA,many,TGTGCCAGCAGCTTTCGAAACAACGAAGATGAGCAGTTCTTC,CASSFRNNEDEQFF
TRBJ1-5,TRBV19,TRBD1,NA,TGTGCCACCCAACAGGGGATATACAATCAGCCCCAGCATTTT,CATQQGIYNQPQHF
TRBJ2-5,TRBV5-1,NA,few,TGCGCCAGCAGCACAATGGACACCCAAGAGACCCAGTACTTC,CASSTMDTQETQYF
TRBJ2-1,TRBV10-3,TRBD2,few,TGTGCCAGCAGTGGTCGACTAGCGGGATTAGGGTTCGATGAGCAGTTCTTC,CASSGRLAGLGFDEQFF
TRBJ2-3,TRBV20-1,NA,many,TGCAGTGCGAGGGATATCGGGAGTGCCACAGATACGCAGTATTTT,CSARDIGSATDTQYF
TRBJ2-7,TRBV7-6,NA,NA,TGTGCCAGCAGCTCGGGAGCTCCCTACGAGCAGTACTTC,CASSSGAPYEQYF
TRBJ2-2,TRBV4-2,NA,many,TGTGCCAGCAGCCAAGCCTATAGGACCGGGGAGCTGTTTTTT,CASSQAYRTGELFF
TRBJ2-7,TRBV6-1,NA,once,TGTGCCAGCAGTCTCAGACAGCAAATCTACGAGCAGTACTTC,CASSLRQQIYEQYF
TRBJ2-1,TRBV24-1,NA,many,TGTGCCACCAGTGATGCCGACGCGAGCTCCTACAATGAGCAGTTCTTC,CATSDADASSYNEQFF
TRBJ2-1,TRBV11-2,NA,NA,TGTGCCAGCAGCTTAGAAGGTGGAGTAGAGGGACCGAGCTCCTACAATGAGCAGTTCTTC,CASSLEGGVEGPSSYNEQFF
TRBJ2-1,TRBV27,TRBD2,NA,TGTGCCAGCAGTAAGACTAGCGGGAGCTCCTACAATGAGCAGTTCTTC,CASSKTSGSSYNEQFF
TRBJ2-1,TRBV7-9,NA,NA,TGTGCCAGCAGCCTGAAGGGGACCCTCCACAATGAGCAGTTCTTC,CASSLKGTLHNEQFF
TRBJ2-1,TRBV19,TRBD2,NA,TGTGCCAGTAGTACTCTAGCGGGTTGGGATGAGCAGTTCTTC,CASSTLAGWDEQFF
TRBJ2-1,TRBV14,TRBD2,few,TGTGCCAGCAGCCAAGATGGGGGGGAGAAGTCCTACAATGAGCAGTTCTTC,CASSQDGGEKSYNEQFF
TRBJ2-1,TRBV7-3,TRBD2,many,TGTGCCAGCAGCTTAATTGGGACTAGCGGGAGGTTAAACAATGAGCAGTTCTTC,CASSLIGTSGRLNNEQFF
TRBJ1-2,TRBV3-1,NA,few,TGTGCCAGCAGCCAACCCGGGACAGGCTACACCTTC,CASSQPGTGYTF
TRBJ2-7,TRBV4-2,TRBD2,few,TGTGCCAGCAGCCAAATGGGTAGCGGGGGCAGCTCCTACGAGCAGTACTTC,CASSQMGSGGSSYEQYF
TRBJ2-3,TRBV10-3,NA,few,TGTGCCATCAGTAACAAAGCTCGCAGCGCAGATACGCAGTATTTT,CAISNKARSADTQYF